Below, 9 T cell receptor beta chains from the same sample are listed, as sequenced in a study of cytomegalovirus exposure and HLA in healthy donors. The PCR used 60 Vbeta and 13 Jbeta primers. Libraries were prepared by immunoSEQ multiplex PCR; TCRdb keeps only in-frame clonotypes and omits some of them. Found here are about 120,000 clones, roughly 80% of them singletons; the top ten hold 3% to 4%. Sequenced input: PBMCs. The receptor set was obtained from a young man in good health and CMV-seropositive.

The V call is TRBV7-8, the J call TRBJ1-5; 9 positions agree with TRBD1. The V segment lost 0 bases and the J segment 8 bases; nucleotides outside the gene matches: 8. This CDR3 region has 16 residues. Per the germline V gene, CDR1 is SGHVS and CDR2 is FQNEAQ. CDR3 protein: CASSLAGQGFRKPQHF. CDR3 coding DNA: TGTGCCAGCAGCTTAGCGGGACAGGGATTCCGGAAGCCCCAGCATTTT.

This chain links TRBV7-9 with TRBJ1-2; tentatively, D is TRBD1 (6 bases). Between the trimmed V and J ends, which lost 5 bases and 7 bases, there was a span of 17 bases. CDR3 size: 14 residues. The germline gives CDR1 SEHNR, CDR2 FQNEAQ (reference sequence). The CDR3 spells CASSESGGARGYTF. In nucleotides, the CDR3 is TGTGCCAGCAGCGAATCGGGGGGGGCTCGTGGCTACACCTTC.

CDR3 sequence: CASTASGSYEQYF. CDR3 DNA sequence: TGTGCCAGCACCGCTAGCGGATCCTACGAGCAGTACTTC. The rearrangement joins TRBV2 to TRBJ2-7; TRBD2 matches at 7 bases. V dropped 7 bases and J dropped 1; count of bases not matched to a gene: 4. Germline assignment: CDR1 SNHLY and CDR2 FYNNEI. The CDR3 length is 13 residues.

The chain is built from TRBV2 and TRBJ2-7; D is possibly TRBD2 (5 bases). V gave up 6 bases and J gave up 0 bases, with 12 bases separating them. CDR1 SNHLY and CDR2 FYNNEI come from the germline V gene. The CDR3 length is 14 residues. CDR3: CASRSGMASYEQYF. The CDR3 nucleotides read TGTGCCAGCAGATCCGGGATGGCCTCCTACGAGCAGTACTTC.

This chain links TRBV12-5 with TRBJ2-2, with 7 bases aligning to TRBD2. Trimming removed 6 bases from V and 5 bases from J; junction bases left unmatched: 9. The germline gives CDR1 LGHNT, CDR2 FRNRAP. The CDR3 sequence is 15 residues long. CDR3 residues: CASGTGLGGTGELFF. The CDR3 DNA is TGTGCTAGTGGAACGGGACTGGGGGGGACCGGGGAGCTGTTTTTT.

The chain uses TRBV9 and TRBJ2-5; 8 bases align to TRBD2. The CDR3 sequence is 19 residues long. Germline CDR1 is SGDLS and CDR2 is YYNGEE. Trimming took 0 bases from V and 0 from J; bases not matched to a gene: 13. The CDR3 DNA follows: TGTGCCAGCAGCGTAGGAGTTCGCGGGAGGAATTGGTACCAAGAGACCCAGTACTTC. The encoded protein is CASSVGVRGRNWYQETQYF.

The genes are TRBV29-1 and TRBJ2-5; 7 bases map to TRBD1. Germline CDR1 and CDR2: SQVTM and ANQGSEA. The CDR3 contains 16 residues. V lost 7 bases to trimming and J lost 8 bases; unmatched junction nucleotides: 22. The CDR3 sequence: CSGRGADRALRHTQYF. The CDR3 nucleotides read TGCAGCGGGAGAGGCGCTGACAGGGCTTTGAGACATACCCAGTACTTC. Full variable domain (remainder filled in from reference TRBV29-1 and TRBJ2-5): SAVISQKPSRDICQRGTSLTIQCQVDSQVTMMFWYRQQPGQSLTLIATANQGSEATYESGFVIDKFPISRPNLTFSTLTVSNMSPEDSSIYLCSGRGADRALRHTQYFGPGTRLLVL.

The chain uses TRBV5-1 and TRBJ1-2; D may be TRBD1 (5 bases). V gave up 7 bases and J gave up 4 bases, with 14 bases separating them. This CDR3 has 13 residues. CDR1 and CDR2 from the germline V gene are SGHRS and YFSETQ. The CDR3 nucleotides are TGCGCCAGCGGGACGGGAGAAGGCTATGGCTACACCTTC. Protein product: CASGTGEGYGYTF.

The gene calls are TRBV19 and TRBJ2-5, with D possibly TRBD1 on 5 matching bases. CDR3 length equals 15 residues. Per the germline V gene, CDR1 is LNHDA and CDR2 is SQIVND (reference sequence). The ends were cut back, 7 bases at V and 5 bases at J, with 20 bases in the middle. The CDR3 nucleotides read TGTGCCAGTAACCCCGGACAAGTCCTAGGGGAGACCCAGTACTTC. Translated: CASNPGQVLGETQYF.